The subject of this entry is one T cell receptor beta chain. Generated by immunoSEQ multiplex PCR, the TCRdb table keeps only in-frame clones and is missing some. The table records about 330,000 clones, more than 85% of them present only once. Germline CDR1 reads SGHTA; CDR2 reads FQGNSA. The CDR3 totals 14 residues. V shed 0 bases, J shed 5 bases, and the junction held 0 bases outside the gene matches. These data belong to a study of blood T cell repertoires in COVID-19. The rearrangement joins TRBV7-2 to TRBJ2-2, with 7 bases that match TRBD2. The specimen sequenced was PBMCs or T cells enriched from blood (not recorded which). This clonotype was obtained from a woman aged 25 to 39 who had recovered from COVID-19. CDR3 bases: TGTGCCAGCAGCTTAGCTAGCGGGACCGGGGAGCTGTTTTTT. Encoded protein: CASSLASGTGELFF.